This TCR beta chain was obtained from a study of regulatory T cells in long-lasting Graves disease. Study findings and constraints: The researchers studied only peripheral blood, not thyroid tissue.

Time point denoted: persistent/refractory GD, antithyroid drugs over 5 years with positive TRAb. Making the TCR library involved RNA that had been extracted from PBMCs. This clonotype was observed a handful of times. Antigen: not known. Researchers made TCR beta libraries by using iRepertoire HTBI primers and running Arm-PCR on CDR3 regions. TCRdb itself ran the multiplex PCR reads through MiXCR, one entry per CDR3 protein. Found here are about 470,000 distinct CDR3 sequences, less than 25% of them singletons; the top ten hold approximately 7.8%. The CDR3 has 15 residues. CDR1 is SGHTA, CDR2 FQGNSA, per germline. Trimming removed 8 bases at V and 5 bases at J, with 20 bases between.

This sequence was found in a female donor with Graves disease. This specimen consisted of peripheral blood mononuclear cells (PBMCs), obtained when the disease was refractory, from a patient treated with antithyroid drugs. This chain connects TRBV7-2 to TRBJ2-3; D perhaps matches TRBD1 (5 bases). This CDR3 reads CASLRASEEVDTQYF. DNA for the CDR3: TGTGCCAGCCTCAGGGCCAGCGAAGAAGTAGATACGCAGTATTTT.